These 17 T cell receptor beta chains share one sample of origin, sequenced in a study of Siglec-9 on CD8 T cells in melanoma. Assay: immunoSEQ multiplex PCR; the TCRdb copy retains only in-frame clones and omits some. The sample lists about 36,000 clones, 80% to 85% seen once, with 1.8% in the top ten. Material for sequencing was Siglec-9- CD8+ T cells sorted from blood. The receptors come from a human donor in good health.

The V gene is TRBV27, the J gene TRBJ2-3; TRBD2 matches 7 bases. After removal of 4 bases from V and 2 bases from J, the junction contained 6 bases not matched to a gene. CDR1 and CDR2 (germline): MNHEY, SMNVEV (reference sequence). There are 15 residues in the CDR3. The CDR3 DNA follows: TGTGCCAGCAGTTATGAGCGGGGATTCACAGATACGCAGTATTTT. Its translation is CASSYERGFTDTQYF.

The V call is TRBV5-5, the J call TRBJ1-6, with TRBD1 matching 7 bases. The CDR3 has 15 residues. The germline V gene encodes CDR1 SGHKS and CDR2 YYEKEE (reference sequence). The J segment lost 6 bases and the V segment lost 3 bases, leaving 6 bases of the junction unmatched. CDR3 sequence (DNA): TGTGCCAGCAGCTGGGACAGTACTGTTAATTCACCCCTCCACTTT. This gives the protein CASSWDSTVNSPLHF. Full variable domain (rest looked up from reference TRBV5-5 and TRBJ1-6): DAGVTQSPTHLIKTRGQQVTLRCSPISGHKSVSWYQQVLGQGPQFIFQYYEKEERGRGNFPDRFSARQFPNYSSELNVNALLLGDSALYLCASSWDSTVNSPLHFGNGTRLTVT.

The chain carries TRBV5-6 and TRBJ2-7; no clear D gene. Germline loops: CDR1 SGHDT, CDR2 YYEEEE. Trimming left V 3 bases short and J 1 base short, with 11 bases between. The CDR3 totals 14 residues. CDR3 nucleotide sequence: TGTGCCAGCAGCTCTGGATGGCGGTCCTACGAGCAGTACTTC. Translating gives CASSSGWRSYEQYF.

V usage is TRBV9 and J usage is TRBJ1-1, with a weak D call TRBD1 (5 bases). The CDR3 totals 16 residues. Trimming shortened V by 0 bases and J by 1 base, and 13 bases separated the two germline ends. Germline CDR1 and CDR2: SGDLS and YYNGEE. The CDR3 bases are TGTGCCAGCAGCGTAGGATGGGGGGACGAGAACACTGAAGCTTTCTTT. This sequence encodes CASSVGWGDENTEAFF.

The chain combines TRBV27 with TRBJ2-1, with D possibly TRBD2 on 5 matching bases. Germline CDR1 MNHEY, CDR2 SMNVEV (reference sequence). V was cut by 3 bases and J by 6 bases, with 21 bases left in between. The length of the CDR3 is 17 residues. The chain's CDR3 is CASSFATGILGSNEQFF. The CDR3 bases are TGTGCCAGCAGTTTTGCTACGGGGATTTTAGGCTCCAATGAGCAGTTCTTC.

This chain connects TRBV13 to TRBJ2-1, with a tentative D call TRBD2 (6 bases). Germline V gives CDR1 PRHDT, CDR2 FYEKMQ (reference sequence). V was shortened by 0 bases and J by 8 bases, with 14 bases between the two germline ends. The CDR3 consists of 15 residues. This chain's CDR3 is CASSLGAAGSHEQFF. CDR3 sequence (DNA): TGTGCCAGCAGCTTAGGTGCGGCGGGGTCCCATGAGCAGTTCTTC.

The rearrangement links TRBV11-2 to TRBJ2-7; TRBD2 is a possible D gene (6 bases). The CDR3 sequence is 16 residues long. CDR1 is SGHAT and CDR2 is FQNNGV in the germline V gene. The ends were cut back, 0 bases at V and 2 bases at J, with 14 bases in the middle. CDR3 residues: CASSLEPALATYEQYF. In nucleotides, the CDR3 is TGTGCCAGCAGCTTAGAACCTGCGCTAGCGACCTACGAGCAGTACTTC.

This clone was detected only a few times. This rearrangement joins TRBV27 to TRBJ2-7, with D unresolved. Germline CDR1 and CDR2: MNHEY and SMNVEV (reference sequence). The CDR3 covers 14 residues. V lost 1 base and J lost 5, with 12 bases in between. The CDR3, as DNA: TGTGCCAGCAGTTTATTACGTGACCGCCACGAGCAGTACTTC. Protein: CASSLLRDRHEQYF.

V is TRBV14 and J is TRBJ1-1, with a possible D match to TRBD1 (6 bases). Germline V gene lookup returns CDR1 SGHDN and CDR2 FVKESK. This CDR3 comprises 15 residues. Trimming left V 5 bases short and J 3 bases short, with 16 bases between. CDR3 region: CASSGHREADTEAFF. The CDR3 nucleotides are TGTGCCAGCAGCGGCCACAGGGAAGCGGACACTGAAGCTTTCTTT.

The genes are TRBV9 and TRBJ2-7, with D possibly TRBD2 on 5 matching bases. V was cut by 0 bases and J by 2 bases, with 9 bases left in between. Germline V lookup: CDR1 SGDLS, CDR2 YYNGEE. This CDR3 is 14 amino acids long. The CDR3: CASSVGENPYEQYF. In DNA form, the CDR3 reads TGTGCCAGCAGCGTAGGGGAGAATCCCTACGAGCAGTACTTC.

V usage is TRBV25-1 and J usage is TRBJ1-5; D is unresolved. Germline-derived CDR1 and CDR2 are MGHDK and SYGVNS. The CDR3 is made up of 14 amino acids. Trimming removed 5 bases at V and 7 bases at J, with 15 bases between. CDR3 loop: CASSSPGADQPQHF. CDR3 bases: TGTGCCAGCAGTTCCCCGGGAGCGGACCAGCCCCAGCATTTT.

This clone was seen a single time. As DNA, the CDR3 is TGTGCCAGCAGCAAAGCGCGAGCGGGAGTGGTAATGGACGAGCAGTACTTC. As protein: CASSKARAGVVMDEQYF. J is TRBJ2-7 and V is TRBV21-1; the table's D call of TRBD2 was not tested on the DNA. TRBV21-1 is recorded as a pseudogene. The CDR3 covers 17 residues.

Here the CDR3 DNA reads TGCGCCAGCAGTTGGGGCAGCTTTAGACTCTTCTACGAGCAGTACTTC. It translates to CASSWGSFRLFYEQYF. The rearrangement links TRBV10-2 to TRBJ2-7, with TRBD1 as a possible D gene (5 bases). The CDR3 contains 16 residues. Trimming shortened V by 5 bases and J by 3 bases, and 20 bases separated the two germline ends. The germline gives CDR1 WSHSY, CDR2 SAAADI.

This clone was observed a few times. The chain is built from TRBV2 and TRBJ2-7; D uncertain. Germline values: CDR1 SNHLY, CDR2 FYNNEI. There are 12 residues in the CDR3. V shed 5 bases and J shed 1 base, with 6 bases lying between them. CDR3 DNA sequence: TGTGCCAGCAGTACTGGGTCCTACGAGCAGTACTTC. As protein: CASSTGSYEQYF.

The CDR3 loop is CSVEDRSQWSDTQYF. As DNA, the CDR3 is TGCAGCGTTGAAGATCGTTCTCAATGGTCAGATACGCAGTATTTT. The chain is built from TRBV29-1 and TRBJ2-3; the D is unclear. Trimming left V 0 bases short and J 4 bases short, with 14 bases between. Per the germline V gene, CDR1 is SQVTM and CDR2 is ANQGSEA. The CDR3 has 15 amino acids.

The rearrangement links TRBV4-1 to TRBJ1-1; D remains ambiguous. V lost 1 base, J lost 0 bases, and 9 bases lay in between. Germline assignment: CDR1 MGHRA and CDR2 YSYEKL. The CDR3 covers 15 residues. The CDR3 sequence is CASSQGPTMNTEAFF. The CDR3 DNA follows: TGCGCCAGCAGCCAAGGCCCCACCATGAACACTGAAGCTTTCTTT.

The chain links TRBV14 to TRBJ2-1, with 9 positions matching TRBD1. From germline, CDR1 is SGHDN and CDR2 FVKESK. The ends lost 4 bases at V and 6 bases at J; junction bases unmatched: 7. The CDR3 has 15 amino acids. In nucleotides, the CDR3 is TGTGCCAGCAGCCTTCACAGGGGGCGAGGCAATGAGCAGTTCTTC. This sequence encodes CASSLHRGRGNEQFF.